The T cell receptor beta chain described here comes from a study of OX40 agonist ivuxolimab in advanced cancers. Study results and limitations: CD8+ T cells averaged more expanded clones than CD4+.

In the case of this clone: Its antigen is unidentified.

Germline V lookup: CDR1 SGHRS, CDR2 YFSETQ. J was trimmed by 2 bases and V by 4 bases; bases with no gene match: 10. CDR3 length equals 18 residues. This table comes from immunoSEQ multiplex PCR, and its TCRdb copy is limited to in-frame clones, with some not included. The table includes more than 40,000 clones, roughly nine tenths detected once. Individuals having autoimmune disease history or systemic immunosuppression were not enrolled. The material was CD4+ or CD8+ T cells sorted from blood, obtained in a trial of the OX40 agonist ivuxolimab. The sequence came from an adult with an advanced solid tumor such as melanoma, head and neck, liver or kidney cancer. The V and J genes are TRBV5-1 and TRBJ2-3, with 13 bases lining up with TRBD2. The CDR3 sequence is CASSTGLAGRPFTDTQYF. The CDR3 nucleotides are TGCGCCAGCAGCACGGGACTAGCGGGACGGCCCTTCACAGATACGCAGTATTTT.